This T cell receptor beta chain stems from a study of blood T cell repertoires in COVID-19. Study background: Samples of COVID-19 (acute and convalescent) were obtained from the United States, Italy and Spain. The analysed material was cDNA or gDNA that came from T cells, B-cell-depleted T cells, or PBMCs.

CDR3 length: 14 amino acids. The J segment lost 4 bases and the V segment lost 7 bases, leaving 7 bases of the junction unmatched. The germline gives CDR1 LGHDT, CDR2 YNNKEL (reference sequence). Repertoires were generated with immunoSEQ multiplex PCR, while TCRdb's copy carries only in-frame clones and drops some. Among 200,000 to 250,000 clones, approximately 78% were seen once, and the ten largest hold approximately 8.4%. This sequence originates from a woman older than 75 with COVID-19, enrolled during active disease. The sample consisted of peripheral blood. V is TRBV3-1 (or the pseudogene TRBV3-2) and J is TRBJ2-1; TRBD2 matches at 7 bases. Here the CDR3 reads CASKISGGYNEQFF. DNA for the CDR3: TGTGCCAGCAAGATATCGGGGGGTTACAATGAGCAGTTCTTC.